These T cell receptor beta chains were read from a single sample in a study of T cell responses to AZD1222 COVID-19 vaccine. Profiled with immunoSEQ multiplex PCR; TCRdb holds only in-frame clones, not every one. This repertoire shows approximately 80,000 clones, 70% to 90% found once; its top ten account for more than 3%. This material consisted of peripheral blood, taken 28 days after the second AZD1222 dose. The receptors were sampled from an adult who received the AZD1222 COVID-19 vaccine. CDR3s include the opening cysteine and the closing phenylalanine or tryptophan. D genes are given only for firm matches. Part of the rows lack a size; the others show once, few, many or a class for expanded clones.

J gene: TRBJ2-2; D gene: .; V gene: TRBV7-3; clone size: once; CDR3 DNA: TGTGCCAGCAGCAGACAGGCCGGGACACTGAACACCGGGGAGCTGTTTTTT; CDR3 protein: CASSRQAGTLNTGELFF
J gene: TRBJ2-2; D gene: TRBD2; V gene: TRBV5-1; clone size: .; CDR3 DNA: TGCGCCAGCAGTTCTATAGCGGGAGAGGCCGGGGAGCTGTTTTTT; CDR3 protein: CASSSIAGEAGELFF
J gene: TRBJ2-5; D gene: TRBD1; V gene: TRBV29-1; clone size: .; CDR3 DNA: TGCAGCGTTAACGACAGGGGGCGGAAAGAGACCCAGTACTTC; CDR3 protein: CSVNDRGRKETQYF
J gene: TRBJ1-2; D gene: .; V gene: TRBV19; clone size: .; CDR3 DNA: TGTGCCAGTAGTGCCCAGGGAGCCAGCCCCAGGTATGGCTACACCTTC; CDR3 protein: CASSAQGASPRYGYTF
J gene: TRBJ1-2; D gene: .; V gene: TRBV6-5; clone size: .; CDR3 DNA: TGTGCCAGCAAAGGGGGGGGAGGTGGCTACACCTTC; CDR3 protein: CASKGGGGGYTF
J gene: TRBJ1-5; D gene: .; V gene: TRBV19; clone size: .; CDR3 DNA: TGTGCCACCCTCCCGGGACCTTATAGCAATCAGCCCCAGCATTTT; CDR3 protein: CATLPGPYSNQPQHF
J gene: TRBJ1-1; D gene: TRBD1; V gene: TRBV11-1; clone size: once; CDR3 DNA: TGTGCCAGCAGCTCCAGGACAGGGGCGACGAACACTGAAGCTTTCTTT; CDR3 protein: CASSSRTGATNTEAFF
J gene: TRBJ1-2; D gene: .; V gene: TRBV7-3; clone size: .; CDR3 DNA: TGTGCCAGCAGCCAAGAGACACAGAACTATGGCTACACCTTC; CDR3 protein: CASSQETQNYGYTF
J gene: TRBJ2-5; D gene: .; V gene: TRBV28; clone size: .; CDR3 DNA: TGTGCCAGCACCTTGGAGGGCCGAGAGACCCAGTACTTC; CDR3 protein: CASTLEGRETQYF
J gene: TRBJ1-1; D gene: .; V gene: TRBV20-1; clone size: .; CDR3 DNA: TGCAGTGCTAGTCAGGTGGACACTGAAGCTTTCTTT; CDR3 protein: CSASQVDTEAFF
J gene: TRBJ1-3; D gene: .; V gene: TRBV7-3; clone size: .; CDR3 DNA: TGTGCCAGCAGCTTAGCAGGCGCCGGAAACACCATATATTTT; CDR3 protein: CASSLAGAGNTIYF
J gene: TRBJ2-7; D gene: .; V gene: TRBV28; clone size: .; CDR3 DNA: TGTGCCAGCAGTTCCAGCAACTCCTACGAGCAGTACTTC; CDR3 protein: CASSSSNSYEQYF
J gene: TRBJ1-3; D gene: .; V gene: TRBV7-7; clone size: .; CDR3 DNA: TGTGCCAGCAGCCCAGGGGTGGAAGGAAACACCATATATTTT; CDR3 protein: CASSPGVEGNTIYF
J gene: TRBJ1-2; D gene: .; V gene: TRBV29-1; clone size: .; CDR3 DNA: TGCAGCGTTGCTGCAACTGATGGCTACACCTTC; CDR3 protein: CSVAATDGYTF
J gene: TRBJ1-2; D gene: .; V gene: TRBV28; clone size: .; CDR3 DNA: TGTGCCAGCAGTTTATTAGGCAGGGACTATGGCTACACCTTC; CDR3 protein: CASSLLGRDYGYTF
J gene: TRBJ1-2; D gene: .; V gene: TRBV19; clone size: .; CDR3 DNA: TGTGCCAGTAGTAAGGCAGGGGAAATCTATGGCTACACCTTC; CDR3 protein: CASSKAGEIYGYTF
J gene: TRBJ2-7; D gene: .; V gene: TRBV14; clone size: .; CDR3 DNA: TGTGCCAGCCATCACAGGGTAAGGTCCTACGAGCAGTACTTC; CDR3 protein: CASHHRVRSYEQYF
J gene: TRBJ2-7; D gene: TRBD2; V gene: TRBV5-1; clone size: few; CDR3 DNA: TGCGCCAGCAGCTTAGCCGGGGGGGCTGACGAGCAGTACTTC; CDR3 protein: CASSLAGGADEQYF
J gene: TRBJ1-5; D gene: TRBD1; V gene: TRBV6-5; clone size: .; CDR3 DNA: TGTGCCAGCGGCGACAGGGCTCAGCCCCAGCATTTT; CDR3 protein: CASGDRAQPQHF
J gene: TRBJ2-2; D gene: TRBD2; V gene: TRBV7-3; clone size: .; CDR3 DNA: TGTGCCAGCAGCCCAAATAGCGGGAGTGAAACCGGGGAGCTGTTTTTT; CDR3 protein: CASSPNSGSETGELFF
J gene: TRBJ2-3; D gene: TRBD2; V gene: TRBV28; clone size: few; CDR3 DNA: TGTGCCAGCAGATCCGGACTGGGGGGGACAGATACGCAGTATTTT; CDR3 protein: CASRSGLGGTDTQYF
J gene: TRBJ2-1; D gene: .; V gene: TRBV11-3; clone size: .; CDR3 DNA: TGTGCCAGCAGCTCTAGGGACAATGAGCAGTTCTTC; CDR3 protein: CASSSRDNEQFF